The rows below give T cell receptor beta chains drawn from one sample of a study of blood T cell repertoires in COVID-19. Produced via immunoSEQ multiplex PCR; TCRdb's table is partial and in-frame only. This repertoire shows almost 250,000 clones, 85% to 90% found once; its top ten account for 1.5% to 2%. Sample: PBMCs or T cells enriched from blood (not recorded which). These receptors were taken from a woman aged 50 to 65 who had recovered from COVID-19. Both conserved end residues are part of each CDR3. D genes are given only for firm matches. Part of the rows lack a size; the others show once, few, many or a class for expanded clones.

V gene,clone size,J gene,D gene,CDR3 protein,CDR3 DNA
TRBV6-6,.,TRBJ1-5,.,CASSGVRALSNQPQHF,TGTGCCAGCAGTGGAGTCAGGGCCCTTAGCAATCAGCCCCAGCATTTT
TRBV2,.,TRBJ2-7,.,CASEEGEQYF,TGTGCCAGCGAAGAGGGCGAGCAGTACTTC
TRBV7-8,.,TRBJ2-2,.,CASSLEGQVPGELFF,TGTGCCAGCAGCTTAGAGGGGCAGGTGCCCGGGGAGCTGTTTTTT
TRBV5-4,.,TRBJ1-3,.,CASRPGSSGNTIYF,TGTGCCAGCCGACCGGGTTCCTCTGGAAACACCATATATTTT
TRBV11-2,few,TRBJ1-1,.,CASSLAGSPEAFF,TGTGCCAGCAGCTTAGCGGGATCCCCTGAAGCTTTCTTT
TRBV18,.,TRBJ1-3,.,CASSPRGIGNTIYF,TGTGCCAGCTCACCAAGGGGTATCGGAAACACCATATATTTT
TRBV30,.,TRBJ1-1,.,CAWSQGLDTEAFF,TGTGCCTGGAGTCAGGGCTTAGACACTGAAGCTTTCTTT
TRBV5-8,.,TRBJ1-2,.,CASSFRDYGYTF,TGTGCCAGCAGCTTCCGAGACTATGGCTACACCTTC
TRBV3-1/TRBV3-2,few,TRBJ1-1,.,CASGADTEAFF,TGTGCCAGCGGGGCCGACACTGAAGCTTTCTTT
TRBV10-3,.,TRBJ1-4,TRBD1,CAISGRKGANEKLFF,TGTGCCATCAGTGGTCGTAAGGGGGCAAATGAAAAACTGTTTTTT
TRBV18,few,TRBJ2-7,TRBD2,CASSPGTSGTYEQYF,TGTGCCAGCTCACCAGGGACTAGCGGGACCTACGAGCAGTACTTC
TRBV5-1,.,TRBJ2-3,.,CASSMDSSNTQYF,TGCGCCAGCAGCATGGACAGCTCCAATACGCAGTATTTT
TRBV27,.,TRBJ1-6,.,CASSLKTLTVYNSPLHF,TGTGCCAGCAGTCTGAAGACGCTGACAGTCTATAATTCACCCCTCCACTTT
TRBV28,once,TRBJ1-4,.,CASSFLEENEKLFF,TGTGCCAGCAGTTTCCTCGAGGAAAATGAAAAACTGTTTTTT
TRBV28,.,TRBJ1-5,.,CASSLWDNNQPQHF,TGTGCCAGCAGTTTATGGGACAACAATCAGCCCCAGCATTTT
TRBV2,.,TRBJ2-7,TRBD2,CASSGTTSDEQYF,TGTGCCAGCAGTGGGACTACTAGCGACGAGCAGTACTTC
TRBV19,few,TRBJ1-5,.,CASSTQSRDNYQPQHF,TGTGCCAGTAGTACTCAAAGCCGGGATAACTATCAGCCCCAGCATTTT
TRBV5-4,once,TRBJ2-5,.,CASSLAFGGGGETQYF,TGTGCCAGCAGCTTGGCCTTCGGGGGAGGTGGCGAGACCCAGTACTTC
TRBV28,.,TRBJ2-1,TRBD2,CASSSFIVAGGSEQFF,TGTGCCAGCAGTTCATTCATTGTAGCGGGTGGTAGTGAGCAGTTCTTC
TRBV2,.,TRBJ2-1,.,CASSQTRNEQFF,TGTGCCAGCAGTCAAACTAGGAATGAGCAGTTCTTC
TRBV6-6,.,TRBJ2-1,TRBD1,CASSPFRDRSSYNEQFF,TGTGCCAGCAGTCCCTTCCGGGACAGGAGCTCCTACAATGAGCAGTTCTTC
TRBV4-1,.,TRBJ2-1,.,CASSQERLANYNEQFF,TGCGCCAGCAGCCAAGAACGGCTAGCGAACTACAATGAGCAGTTCTTC
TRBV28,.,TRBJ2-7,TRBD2,CASSLFGGEGQQYF,TGTGCCAGCAGTTTATTCGGGGGGGAAGGGCAGCAGTACTTC
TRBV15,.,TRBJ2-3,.,CATSRDPTGTDTQYF,TGTGCCACCAGCAGAGATCCGACCGGGACAGATACGCAGTATTTT
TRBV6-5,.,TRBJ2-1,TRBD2,CASKTLMTGGEQFF,TGTGCCAGCAAGACTCTTATGACGGGAGGTGAGCAGTTCTTC
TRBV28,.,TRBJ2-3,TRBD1,CASELQGGDTQYF,TGTGCCAGTGAATTACAGGGGGGAGATACGCAGTATTTT
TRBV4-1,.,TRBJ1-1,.,CASSQDPQGNTEAFF,TGCGCCAGCAGCCAAGATCCACAGGGGAACACTGAAGCTTTCTTT
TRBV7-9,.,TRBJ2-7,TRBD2,CASIEAGGRYEQYF,TGTGCCAGCATTGAAGCGGGAGGAAGATACGAGCAGTACTTC
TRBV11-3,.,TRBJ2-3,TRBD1,CASSPRTGGWDTQYF,TGTGCCAGCAGCCCTAGGACAGGGGGCTGGGATACGCAGTATTTT
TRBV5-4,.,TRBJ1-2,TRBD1,CASSSGGNYGYTF,TGTGCCAGCAGCTCAGGGGGGAACTATGGCTACACCTTC
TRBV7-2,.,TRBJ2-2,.,CASSVTGTLNTGELFF,TGTGCCAGCAGCGTAACAGGGACCCTGAACACCGGGGAGCTGTTTTTT
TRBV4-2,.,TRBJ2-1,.,CASSQDRGANEQFF,TGTGCCAGCAGCCAAGATCGGGGGGCCAATGAGCAGTTCTTC
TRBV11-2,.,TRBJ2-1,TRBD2,CASSRAGITYNEQFF,TGTGCCAGCAGCCGAGCGGGGATTACTTACAATGAGCAGTTCTTC
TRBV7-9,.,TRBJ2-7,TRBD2,CASSLGYSGIGDEQYF,TGTGCCAGCAGCTTAGGATATAGCGGGATCGGGGACGAGCAGTACTTC
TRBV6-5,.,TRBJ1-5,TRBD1,CASSRTGGNQPQHF,TGTGCCAGCAGTCGGACAGGAGGCAATCAGCCCCAGCATTTT
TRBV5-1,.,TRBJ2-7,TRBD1,CASSLDGQGPSYEQYF,TGCGCCAGCAGCTTGGACGGACAGGGCCCTTCCTACGAGCAGTACTTC
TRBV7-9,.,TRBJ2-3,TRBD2,CASSFPGGTSGSPDTQYF,TGTGCCAGCAGCTTTCCGGGGGGGACTAGCGGGAGTCCAGATACGCAGTATTTT
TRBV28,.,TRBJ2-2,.,CAGWGGTGELFF,TGTGCCGGCTGGGGCGGCACCGGGGAGCTGTTTTTT
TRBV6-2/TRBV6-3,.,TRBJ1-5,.,CASSGEGVQPQHF,TGTGCCAGCAGCGGAGAGGGCGTTCAGCCCCAGCATTTT
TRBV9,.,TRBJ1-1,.,CASSVDSYTEAFF,TGTGCCAGCAGCGTCGACAGCTACACTGAAGCTTTCTTT
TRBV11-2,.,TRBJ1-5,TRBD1,CASSPGQAYSNQPQHF,TGTGCCAGCAGCCCTGGACAGGCGTATAGCAATCAGCCCCAGCATTTT
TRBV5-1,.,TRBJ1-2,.,CASSPSMVSRGYTF,TGCGCCAGCAGCCCCTCGATGGTATCTAGGGGCTACACCTTC
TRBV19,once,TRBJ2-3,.,CASSNFVAASTDTQYF,TGTGCCAGTAGTAATTTCGTAGCGGCTAGCACAGATACGCAGTATTTT
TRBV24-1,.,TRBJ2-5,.,CATSFGTPEQETQYF,TGTGCCACCAGCTTCGGGACACCTGAGCAAGAGACCCAGTACTTC
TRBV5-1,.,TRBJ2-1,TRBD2,CASSEGLAEQQFF,TGCGCCAGCAGCGAGGGACTAGCGGAACAGCAGTTCTTC
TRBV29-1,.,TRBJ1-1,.,CSVRSQGAEAFF,TGCAGCGTCAGATCTCAGGGTGCTGAAGCTTTCTTT